The next 5 T cell receptor beta chains were all read from a single sample in a study of early T cells in non-severe SARS-CoV-2 infection. MiXCR, run by TCRdb on the 5' RACE reads, gives a single entry per CDR3 protein. Of roughly 45,000 distinct CDR3 sequences in the sample, under 14% were seen once. Input material: whole blood. These receptors were taken from an adult who was a healthcare worker with PCR-confirmed SARS-CoV-2 infection or an uninfected control (not recorded which).

This chain links TRBV28 with TRBJ1-1, with unresolved D. This CDR3 spans 12 amino acids. V shed 3 bases and J shed 3 bases, with 5 bases lying between them. Germline loops: CDR1 MDHEN, CDR2 SYDVKM. The CDR3 sequence: CASSFQDTEAFF. The CDR3 bases are TGTGCCAGCAGTTTTCAGGACACTGAAGCTTTCTTT.

The table lists this clonotype with many counts. V and J are TRBV4-3 and TRBJ2-1; D is tentatively TRBD1 or TRBD2 (5 bases each). Germline CDR1 LGHNA, CDR2 YSLEER. The CDR3 contains 15 residues. Trimming pared 0 bases from V and 9 bases from J, leaving 15 bases between. The CDR3 loop reads CASSQDSGTRGEQFF. The DNA for the CDR3 is TGCGCCAGCAGCCAAGATTCTGGGACCCGGGGTGAGCAGTTCTTC.

This clonotype was recorded a few times. The gene calls are TRBV28 and TRBJ1-1, with 7 bases that match TRBD1. The trim removed 7 bases at V and 4 bases at J, leaving 6 bases unmatched. In germline, CDR1 is MDHEN, CDR2 SYDVKM. The CDR3 consists of 13 residues. The DNA for the CDR3 is TGTGCCAGCACCCGTTCAGGGGGCACTGAAGCTTTCTTT. As protein: CASTRSGGTEAFF.

This clonotype has at least ten counts. The rearrangement links TRBV7-9 to TRBJ2-5; TRBD1 aligns across 10 bases. J gave up 5 bases and V 5 bases, and 11 bases lay outside the gene matches. The CDR3 length is 16 residues. The germline CDR1 and CDR2 sequences are SEHNR and FQNEAQ (reference sequence). The CDR3 protein is CASSTGDRGLRETQYF. In nucleotides, the CDR3 is TGTGCCAGCAGCACCGGGGACAGGGGTCTAAGGGAGACCCAGTACTTC.

This clonotype has ten or more counts. J is TRBJ1-6 and V is TRBV30; D may be TRBD1 (5 bases). The V gene lost 7 bases and the J gene lost 0 bases, with 19 bases spanning the gap. Germline CDR1 and CDR2: GTSNPN and SVGIG (reference sequence). This CDR3 spans 17 amino acids. CDR3 DNA sequence: TGTGCCTTAGAAACGGGGCAGATTAGCTCCTATAATTCACCCCTCCACTTT. Translation: CALETGQISSYNSPLHF.